This TCR beta chain was observed in a study of T cell responses to AZD1222 COVID-19 vaccine. As for the study in general: Pooled in the analysis were second doses at about 4 or about 12 weeks. Study-level points and caveats: The study sampled repertoires only after the peak T cell response. Clonal diversity was possibly underestimated, and white British individuals and females predominated among donors.

As to this clone: Its antigen is currently unknown.

The CDR3 consists of 15 residues. Deletions cut 5 bases from V and 1 base from J, with 14 bases between. Germline V gives CDR1 KGHSH, CDR2 LQKENI. The table came from immunoSEQ multiplex PCR; TCRdb's copy has only in-frame clones and leaves some out. The sample comprises about 85,000 clones, approximately 83% of which are singletons, and roughly 7.9% rests with the top ten. The TCR comes from an adult in good health. V gene TRBV18 combines with J gene TRBJ1-1; maybe TRBD1 (6 bases). Sample: peripheral blood, taken on day 0 of AZD1222 vaccination. The CDR3 loop is CASSKQGRQNTEAFF. The CDR3 DNA sequence: TGTGCCAGCTCAAAACAGGGAAGGCAGAACACTGAAGCTTTCTTT.